One and the same sample provided the 15 T cell receptor beta chains below, sequenced in a study of T cells in Graves' hyperthyroidism and ophthalmopathy. Template material for amplifying TCR beta CDR3 regions consisted of RNA transcripts. During a first-round RT-PCR of the TCR CDR3, the HTBI primer set was used. Each CDR3 protein is one row after TCRdb ran MiXCR on the multiplex PCR reads. The sample has hundreds of thousands of distinct CDR3 sequences; less than 15% are singletons. Material: blood. The receptors shown here come from a woman aged 18-35 years with Graves' hyperthyroidism.

The table lists this clonotype with many counts. This sequence joins TRBV7-9 and TRBJ2-1, with D uncertain. V was pared by 4 bases and J by 0 bases, with 13 bases between. The CDR3 extends over 16 amino acids. Germline V lookup: CDR1 SEHNR, CDR2 FQNEAQ (reference sequence). The CDR3 DNA is TGTGCCAGCAGCTCCAGCCTGGCGGCCTCCTACAATGAGCAGTTCTTC. Its protein product is CASSSSLAASYNEQFF. Complete variable domain (other parts from reference TRBV7-9 and TRBJ2-1): DTGVSQNPRHKITKRGQNVTFRCDPISEHNRLYWYRQTLGQGPEFLTYFQNEAQLEKSRLLSDRFSAERPKGSFSTLEIQRTEQGDSAMYLCASSSSLAASYNEQFFGPGTRLTVL.

This clonotype was seen ten or more times. This chain links TRBV27 with TRBJ2-2; the D is unclear. CDR1 is MNHEY and CDR2 is SMNVEV in the germline V gene (reference sequence). V was clipped by 5 bases and J by 3 bases, with 19 bases between them. The CDR3 loop spans 17 amino acids. CDR3 loop: CASSRDPDLKDTGELFF. The CDR3 DNA reads TGTGCCAGCAGTCGTGACCCAGATCTTAAGGACACCGGGGAGCTGTTTTTT.

This clonotype occurred many times. This chain connects TRBV19 to TRBJ2-3; D may be TRBD2 (5 bases). The CDR3 has 16 residues. Germline values: CDR1 LNHDA, CDR2 SQIVND (reference sequence). Trimming removed 10 bases from V and 1 base from J, with 21 bases in between. CDR3 bases: TGTGCCACCAAACCCCCGGGAAGCCATCGCACAGATACGCAGTATTTT. Its protein is CATKPPGSHRTDTQYF.

This clonotype was seen at least ten times. The V call is TRBV6-1, the J call TRBJ2-7; the match to TRBD2 covers 7 bases. This CDR3 has 13 amino acids. CDR1 and CDR2 (germline): MNHNS, SASEGT. Germline trimming cut 5 bases from V and 4 bases from J; bases unmatched to any gene: 5. CDR3 in DNA: TGTGCCAGCAGTTTTGGGACTAAGTACGAGCAGTACTTC. This sequence encodes CASSFGTKYEQYF.

The V and J genes are TRBV20-1 and TRBJ2-7; no reliable D call. Germline lookup yields CDR1 DFQATT and CDR2 SNEGSKA (reference sequence). V lost 1 base and J lost 0, with 7 bases in between. The CDR3 extends over 13 amino acids. The CDR3 nucleotides are TGCAGTGCTAGAGCTAGGAGCTCCTACGAGCAGTACTTC. Translating it yields CSARARSSYEQYF.

V is TRBV12-3 or TRBV12-4 and J is TRBJ1-3; D gene ambiguous. Trimming left V 7 bases short and J 0 bases short, with 10 bases between. This CDR3 has 14 residues. The DNA for the CDR3 is TGTGCCAGCACCCGTTTAGACTCTGGAAACACCATATATTTT. Amino acid sequence: CASTRLDSGNTIYF.

This clonotype appeared many times. V gene TRBV6-2 or TRBV6-3 combines with J gene TRBJ2-1; D is undetermined. The germline CDR1 and CDR2 sequences are MNHEY and SVGEGT. V shed 6 bases and J shed 8 bases, with 11 bases lying between them. This CDR3 region has 12 residues. DNA for the CDR3: TGTGCCAGCAGCTCAAAGCGATATGAGCAGTTCTTC. Translating gives CASSSKRYEQFF.

This clonotype was detected many times. V is TRBV6-1 and J is TRBJ2-1; D unresolved. This CDR3 spans 16 amino acids. V shed 8 bases and J shed 5 bases, with 22 bases lying between them. Germline V gives CDR1 MNHNS, CDR2 SASEGT. The CDR3 nucleotides are TGTGCCAGCCACTCGCGACACCGGGCGGATAACAATGAGCAGTTCTTC. Translated, it gives CASHSRHRADNNEQFF.

V gene TRBV5-1 combines with J gene TRBJ1-1; D uncertain. Germline assignment: CDR1 SGHRS and CDR2 YFSETQ. The CDR3 totals 14 residues. V was trimmed by 4 bases and J by 4 bases, leaving 14 bases between them. The CDR3 region is CASSVDARGTEAFF. The CDR3 nucleotides are TGCGCCAGCAGCGTGGACGCACGGGGCACTGAAGCTTTCTTT. The full variable domain, its missing parts supplied by reference TRBV5-1 and TRBJ1-1, is KAGVTQTPRYLIKTRGQQVTLSCSPISGHRSVSWYQQTPGQGLQFLFEYFSETQRNKGNFPGRFSGRQFSNSRSEMNVSTLELGDSALYLCASSVDARGTEAFFGQGTRLTVV.

This clonotype was observed a handful of times. This chain links TRBV6-1 with TRBJ1-1, with TRBD1 matching over 8 bases. The CDR3 runs to 15 residues. Trimming removed 5 bases from V and 8 bases from J; junction bases left unmatched: 13. The V gene's germline CDR1 is MNHNS and CDR2 SASEGT. CDR3: CASSKPQGAVSEAFF. DNA of the CDR3: TGTGCCAGCAGTAAACCTCAGGGGGCAGTAAGCGAAGCTTTCTTT.

This clonotype has just a few counts. The chain combines TRBV24-1 with TRBJ2-7, with TRBD1 identical over 10 bases. This CDR3 has 14 amino acids. Germline V gene data show CDR1 as KGHDR and CDR2 as SFDVKD. J gave up 7 bases and V 4 bases, and 6 bases lay outside the gene matches. Written as DNA, the CDR3 is TGTGCCACCAGTGACGCCGGACAGGGGGGGGAGCAGTACTTC. Its translation: CATSDAGQGGEQYF.

There are many counts of this clonotype. The chain links TRBV12-3 or TRBV12-4 to TRBJ2-5; 9 bases are a match to TRBD1. This CDR3 is 15 amino acids long. V trimming: 3 bases; J trimming: 2 bases; junction bases outside the gene matches: 4. In DNA, the CDR3 is TGTGCCAGCAGTTTCGAGACAGGGGGTCAAGAGACCCAGTACTTC. This gives the protein CASSFETGGQETQYF.

This rearrangement joins TRBV6-2 or TRBV6-3 to TRBJ1-4; 8 bases are shared with TRBD1. The germline V gene encodes CDR1 MNHEY and CDR2 SVGEGT. The trim removed 0 bases at V and 7 bases at J, leaving 4 bases unmatched. The CDR3 runs to 15 residues. The CDR3 loop reads CASSYSGRGLEKLFF. The CDR3 region has the DNA TGTGCCAGCAGTTACTCGGGCAGGGGGCTTGAAAAACTGTTTTTT.

The rearrangement joins TRBV7-9 to TRBJ2-4; D may match TRBD1 or TRBD2 (5 bases each). Germline CDR1 and CDR2: SEHNR and FQNEAQ (reference sequence). V lost 1 base, J lost 0 bases, and 16 bases lay in between. The CDR3 length is 18 residues. The CDR3 spells CASSLEGRGLIAKNIQYF. CDR3 nucleotide sequence: TGTGCCAGCAGCTTAGAGGGCCGGGGCCTGATAGCCAAAAACATTCAGTACTTC. The full variable domain, with the rest looked up from reference TRBV7-9 and TRBJ2-4, is DTGVSQNPRHKITKRGQNVTFRCDPISEHNRLYWYRQTLGQGPEFLTYFQNEAQLEKSRLLSDRFSAERPKGSFSTLEIQRTEQGDSAMYLCASSLEGRGLIAKNIQYFGAGTRLSVL.

Written as DNA, the CDR3 is TGCAGCGTCCGTTCGACAGGGAAGTCAGCTTTCTTT. It encodes CSVRSTGKSAFF. The chain uses TRBV29-1 and TRBJ1-1; 7 bases align to TRBD1. The V gene end was trimmed by 6 bases and the J gene end by 10 bases; junction bases not matched to a gene: 11. From germline, CDR1 is SQVTM and CDR2 ANQGSEA. This CDR3 comprises 12 residues.